The TCR beta chain under discussion was sequenced for a study of blood T cell repertoires in COVID-19. As for the study in general: Spain, Italy and the United States supplied samples that represented acute and convalescent COVID-19. In each case, the material was cDNA or gDNA derived from T cells, B-cell-depleted T cells, or PBMCs.

The CDR3 totals 14 residues. CDR1 and CDR2 (germline): ENHRY, SYGVKD. The V gene lost 6 bases and the J gene lost 0 bases, with 11 bases spanning the gap. In the source study's methods: Amplification of reference gene primers was used by the study to estimate nucleated cell counts. Repertoires were generated with immunoSEQ multiplex PCR, while TCRdb's copy carries only in-frame clones and drops some. V, J and clone size reflect that table, while D and trimming were determined from the DNA. Found here are more than 200,000 clones, about 85% of them singletons; the top ten hold 10% to 13%. This sequence originates from a woman over 75 with COVID-19, enrolled during active disease. V usage is TRBV10-3 and J usage is TRBJ1-1; TRBD1 is a possible D gene (6 bases). Sequencing input: peripheral blood. The CDR3 DNA follows: TGTGCCATCAGCCCCAGGACAGTGAACACTGAAGCTTTCTTT. This translates into CAISPRTVNTEAFF.